The following is a T cell receptor (beta chain) sequence with its context. This sample was taken from a study of regulatory T cells in long-lasting Graves disease. Trimming cost V 7 bases and J 0 bases, with 14 bases left between them. CDR3 length: 15 residues. From germline, CDR1 is LNHDA and CDR2 SQIVND (reference sequence). Time point meaning: newly diagnosed GD, antithyroid drugs for less than 3 months. After RNA was extracted from PBMCs, the TCR library was made from it. The TCR beta library used iRepertoire HTBI primers with Arm-PCR amplification of CDR3. TCRdb reprocessed the multiplex PCR reads with MiXCR, giving one entry per CDR3 protein. There are some 200,000 distinct CDR3 sequences in the sample; roughly a fifth occur only once, and 12% lies in the top ten. These data also featured in a second study, about T cells in Graves' hyperthyroidism and ophthalmopathy. That source reports: TCR CDR3 regions were first amplified by RT-PCR with HTBI primers.

The sequencing here drew on peripheral blood mononuclear cells (PBMCs), taken at new diagnosis, from a patient treated with antithyroid drugs. The chain has TRBV19 and TRBJ2-3, with D possibly TRBD1 on 5 matching bases. The TCR comes from a woman aged 25 to 45 with Graves disease. CDR3 DNA: TGTGCCAGTACCAGGGATTCCTCTAGCACAGATACGCAGTATTTT. Amino acid sequence: CASTRDSSSTDTQYF.